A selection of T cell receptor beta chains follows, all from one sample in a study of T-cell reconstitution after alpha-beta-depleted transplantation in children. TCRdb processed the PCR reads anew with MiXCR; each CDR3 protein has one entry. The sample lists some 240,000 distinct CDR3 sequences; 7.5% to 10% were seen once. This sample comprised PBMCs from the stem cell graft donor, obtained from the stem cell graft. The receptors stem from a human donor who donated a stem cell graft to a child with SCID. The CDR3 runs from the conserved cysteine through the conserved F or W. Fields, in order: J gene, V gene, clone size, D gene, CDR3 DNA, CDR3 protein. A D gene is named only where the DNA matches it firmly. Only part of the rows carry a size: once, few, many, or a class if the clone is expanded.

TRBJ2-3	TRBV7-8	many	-	TGTGCCAGCAGCCCTGGGATGGCAGGGGGGCCAGATACGCAGTATTTT	CASSPGMAGGPDTQYF
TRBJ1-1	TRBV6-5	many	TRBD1	TGTGCCAGCAGCTACAGGGGAACCATCACTGAAGCTTTCTTT	CASSYRGTITEAFF
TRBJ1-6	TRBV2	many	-	TGTGCCAGCAGTGGTCTGGGGAGGGTTTCACCCCTCCACTTT	CASSGLGRVSPLHF
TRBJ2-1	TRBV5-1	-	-	TGCGCCAGCAGCAAGGGCGGCGCGGCACCTGAGGGGCAGTTCTTC	CASSKGGAAPEGQFF
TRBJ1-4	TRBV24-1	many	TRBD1	TGTGCCACCACGGACAGGGCGTCGGAACTGTTTTTT	CATTDRASELFF
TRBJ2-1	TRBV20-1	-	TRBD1	TGCAGTGCTTTGCGCCGGGACAGGGGGTTATACAATGAGCAGTTCTTC	CSALRRDRGLYNEQFF
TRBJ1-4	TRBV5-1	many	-	TGCGCCAGCAGCCCAGCGTTGGGGAGGAGTAATGAAAAACTGTTTTTT	CASSPALGRSNEKLFF
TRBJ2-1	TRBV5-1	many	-	TGCGCCAGCAGCTTGACTAGCTACAATGAGCAGTTCTTC	CASSLTSYNEQFF
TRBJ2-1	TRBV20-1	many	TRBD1	TGCAGTGCGCGGACAGGGGGCTACAATGAGCAGTTCTTC	CSARTGGYNEQFF
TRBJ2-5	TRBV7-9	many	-	TGTGCCAGCAGCTTAGGTTCACAGCCTACGGAGACCCAGTACTTC	CASSLGSQPTETQYF
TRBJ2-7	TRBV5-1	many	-	TGCGCCAGCAGCCTGGGGATTGTGGGGTCCTACGAGCAGTACTTC	CASSLGIVGSYEQYF
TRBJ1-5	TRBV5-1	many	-	TGCGCCAGCAGCTCCGGGACTGTCGGTTCTGAGCCCCAGCATTTT	CASSSGTVGSEPQHF
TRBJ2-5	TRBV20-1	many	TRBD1	TGCAGTGCCTGGACAGGGCGGGAGACCCAGTACTTC	CSAWTGRETQYF
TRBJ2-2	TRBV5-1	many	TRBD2	TGCGCCAGCAGCTGGGAGGGGAACACCGGGGAGCTGTTTTTT	CASSWEGNTGELFF
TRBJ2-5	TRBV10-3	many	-	TGTGCCATCAGTGAGTCGGTGGGCCCGACCCAGTACTTC	CAISESVGPTQYF
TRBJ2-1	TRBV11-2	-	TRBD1	TGTGCCAGCAGCTCCGCCGCCCGACAGGGGGCCCTGAGCTCCTACAATGAGCAGTTCTTC	CASSSAARQGALSSYNEQFF
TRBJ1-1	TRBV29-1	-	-	TGCAGCGTTGGACGGGACTCCTTTGGGGCTTTCTTT	CSVGRDSFGAFF
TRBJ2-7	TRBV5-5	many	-	TGTGCCAGCAAATACGAGGGCGGGCCCGCCTACGAGCAGTACTTC	CASKYEGGPAYEQYF
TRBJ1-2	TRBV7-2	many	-	TGTGCCAGCAGCTTAATGGGCCTGACAGGTTGGGGCGGCTACACCTTC	CASSLMGLTGWGGYTF
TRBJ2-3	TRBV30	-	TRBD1	TGTGCCTGGAGTTCCTACAGGGGCCATACAGATACGCAGTATTTT	CAWSSYRGHTDTQYF
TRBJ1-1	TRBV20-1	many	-	TGCAGTGTTGTGTCGTGGTCGCGGAACACTGAAGCTTTCTTT	CSVVSWSRNTEAFF
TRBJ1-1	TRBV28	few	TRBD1	TGTGCCAGCAATCAACAGGGGGGGACTGAAGCTTTCTTT	CASNQQGGTEAFF
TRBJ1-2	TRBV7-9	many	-	TGTGCCAGCAGCTTAGGGACAGACCCGCGAGGTGGCTACACCTTC	CASSLGTDPRGGYTF
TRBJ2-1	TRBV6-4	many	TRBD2	TGTGCCAGCAGTGACTCCGGGGGGGGTTACAATGAGCAGTTCTTC	CASSDSGGGYNEQFF
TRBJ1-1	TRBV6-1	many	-	TGTGCCAGCAGGGGCCTCATGAACACTGAAGCTTTCTTT	CASRGLMNTEAFF
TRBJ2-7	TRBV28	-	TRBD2	TGTGCCAGCAGACGGACTAGCGGGGGAAACGAGCAGTACTTC	CASRRTSGGNEQYF
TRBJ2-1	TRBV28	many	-	TGTGCCAGCAGTTTTCAGCCTGGCACCTACAATGAGCAGTTCTTC	CASSFQPGTYNEQFF
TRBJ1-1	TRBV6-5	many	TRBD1	TGTGCCAGCAGTTTACGGACAGGGTTAGACACTGAAGCTTTCTTT	CASSLRTGLDTEAFF
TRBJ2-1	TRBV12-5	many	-	TGTGCTAGTGGTTTGAACCAGAGGAGTGAGCAGTTCTTC	CASGLNQRSEQFF
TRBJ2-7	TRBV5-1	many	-	TGCGCCAGCGGTCCGGACAAAAACTACGAGCAGTACTTC	CASGPDKNYEQYF
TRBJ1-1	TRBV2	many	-	TGTGCCAGCAGGGCAGAGGTCATGAACACTGAAGCTTTCTTT	CASRAEVMNTEAFF